Given below is one TCR beta chain in context. This specimen comes from a study of blood T cell repertoires in COVID-19. The repertoire was sequenced with immunoSEQ multiplex PCR; TCRdb's copy has only in-frame clones and lacks some. Altogether approximately 190,000 clones are present, around four fifths being singletons, with the ten largest covering about 6.9%. Germline-derived CDR1 and CDR2 are SGHNT and YYREEE (reference sequence). The V and J ends lost 0 bases and 3 bases respectively, with 13 bases between them. This CDR3 has 16 amino acids. This TCR came from a human donor with acute or convalescent COVID-19. The donor label of this sample is uncertain. The J gene is TRBJ1-3, the V gene TRBV5-4, with a weak D call TRBD1 (5 bases). Sequencing was carried out using peripheral blood. The CDR3 DNA reads as TGTGCCAGCAGCTTGGGTGTCAGGGAGGATGGAAACACCATATATTTT. This gives the protein CASSLGVREDGNTIYF.